A single sample gave rise to the 13 T cell receptor beta chains below, sequenced in a study of chemoradiotherapy in HPV16-positive cancers. This table comes from immunoSEQ multiplex PCR, and its TCRdb copy is limited to in-frame clones, with some not included. The top ten hold under 7.5% of the sample, which has 950 to 1,000 clones, around 86% seen once. Sequencing was performed on tumor tissue, taken from a patient who underwent chemoradiotherapy. These receptor sequences come from a human donor with HPV-associated anogenital cancer.

The V call is TRBV6-6, the J call TRBJ2-7, with 8 positions matching TRBD1. The CDR3 sequence is 13 residues long. The germline CDR1 and CDR2 sequences are MNHNY and SVGAGI (reference sequence). J lost 4 bases, V lost 8 bases, and 7 bases had no gene match. Here the CDR3 DNA reads TGTGCCAGCGGCCAGGGGGCGGGGTACGAGCAGTACTTC. Protein product: CASGQGAGYEQYF.

The rearrangement uses TRBV30 and TRBJ1-2; D ambiguous. The CDR3 totals 15 residues. Germline CDR1 GTSNPN, CDR2 SVGIG (reference sequence). With 2 bases removed from V and 10 bases from J, the gap between germline ends came to 23 bases. The CDR3 DNA reads as TGTGCCTGGAGTTCACGTCGGGTCGGACCTGGGTCCTACACCTTC. This translates into CAWSSRRVGPGSYTF. The full variable domain, completed using reference TRBV30 and TRBJ1-2, is SQTIHQWPATLVQPVGSPLSLECTVEGTSNPNLYWYRQAAGRGLQLLFYSVGIGQISSEVPQNLSASRPQDRQFILSSKKLLLSDSGFYLCAWSSRRVGPGSYTFGSGTRLTVV.

The rearrangement joins TRBV7-3 to TRBJ1-2, with D tentatively TRBD1 (5 bases). V lost 6 bases, J lost 8 bases, and 16 bases lay in between. CDR3 length: 13 residues. Germline V lookup: CDR1 SGHTA, CDR2 FQGTGA. The CDR3 here is CASRAGPQGGYTF. CDR3 in DNA: TGTGCCAGCAGGGCAGGGCCTCAAGGCGGCTACACCTTC.

The J gene is TRBJ1-4, the V gene TRBV4-1; D is perhaps TRBD1 (5 bases). Germline V gene lookup returns CDR1 MGHRA and CDR2 YSYEKL. Trimming took 4 bases from V and 8 from J, leaving 17 bases between them. The CDR3 length is 15 residues. This CDR3 reads CASSPEDTGREKLFF. The CDR3 DNA follows: TGCGCCAGCAGCCCCGAGGACACCGGGCGCGAAAAACTGTTTTTT.

This chain links TRBV7-8 with TRBJ1-1; 8 bases map to TRBD1. CDR1 is SGHVS, CDR2 FQNEAQ, per germline. After removal of 8 bases from V and 1 base from J, the junction contained 6 bases not matched to a gene. The CDR3 is 14 amino acids. CDR3 bases: TGTGCCAGCTCAGGACAGGGTAGGAACACTGAAGCTTTCTTT. Amino acids: CASSGQGRNTEAFF.

The chain is built from TRBV19 and TRBJ1-2; D not certain. The CDR3 loop spans 12 amino acids. The germline V and J ends were trimmed by 2 bases and 4 bases, with 5 bases remaining between them. From germline, CDR1 is LNHDA and CDR2 SQIVND (reference sequence). In DNA form, the CDR3 reads TGTGCCAGTAGTATATCTGTCTATGGCTACACCTTC. Encoded protein: CASSISVYGYTF.

This clone was observed a handful of times. This chain uses TRBV2 with TRBJ2-4; D might be TRBD1 (6 bases). The germline gives CDR1 SNHLY, CDR2 FYNNEI. The V and J ends lost 5 bases and 11 bases respectively, with 31 bases between them. The length of the CDR3 is 18 residues. CDR3 residues: CASSSPQGEGQKHSFQYF. Here the CDR3 DNA reads TGTGCCAGCAGTTCTCCACAGGGAGAGGGCCAAAAACATTCATTTCAGTACTTC.

On this clone: The germline gene is not matched at one end of the junction; a read error may be the cause. The chain links TRBV9 to TRBJ1-1, with 7 bases matching TRBD1. The CDR3 has 12 amino acids. CDR1 and CDR2 (germline): SGDLS, YYNGEE. CDR3 in amino acids: CASSARIPGQLF. The CDR3 region has the DNA TGTGCCAGCAGCGCCCGAATTCCGGGACAGCTGTTT.

This clone was observed once. The V gene is TRBV5-1, the J gene TRBJ2-7; possibly TRBD1 for D (6 bases). Germline V gene sequence: CDR1 SGHRS, CDR2 YFSETQ. Trimming stripped 4 bases from V and 2 bases from J, with 10 bases between. This CDR3 spans 13 amino acids. CDR3 DNA sequence: TGCGCCAGCAGCCCCCGGGACACCTACGAGCAGTACTTC. As protein: CASSPRDTYEQYF.

In regard to this clone: Other DNA sequences in the sample encode the same CDR3. The chain uses TRBV9 and TRBJ2-5; D possibly corresponds to TRBD1 (5 bases). Looked up from germline, CDR1 is SGDLS and CDR2 is YYNGEE. Trimming pared 0 bases from V and 1 base from J, leaving 7 bases between. This CDR3 region has 14 residues. The CDR3 here is CASSVEGLQETQYF. The CDR3 nucleotides read TGTGCCAGCAGCGTAGAGGGGCTCCAAGAGACCCAGTACTTC.

J is TRBJ2-1 and V is TRBV18, with 15 bases that match TRBD2. This CDR3 is 17 amino acids long. Per germline, CDR1 KGHSH and CDR2 LQKENI. The V segment lost 3 bases and the J segment 9 bases; nucleotides outside the gene matches: 9. The CDR3 DNA sequence: TGTGCCAGCTCACCCCCGGGACTAGCGGGGGGCCAGGGTGAGCAGTTCTTC. Translating gives CASSPPGLAGGQGEQFF.

The J gene is TRBJ2-3, the V gene TRBV15; D is possibly TRBD1 (6 bases). Germline values: CDR1 LNHNV, CDR2 YYDKDF (reference sequence). Trimming removed 5 bases at V and 2 bases at J, with 14 bases between. This CDR3 comprises 15 residues. CDR3 sequence: CATSCKRQVTDTQYF. The CDR3 DNA is TGTGCCACCAGCTGCAAAAGACAGGTCACAGATACGCAGTATTTT.

Of note for this clone: At one boundary the junction diverges from the germline segment, which might be a read error. The chain is built from TRBV7-8 and TRBJ2-5; maybe TRBD2 (5 bases). Germline CDR1 and CDR2: SGHVS and FQNEAQ. The CDR3 spans 8 residues. This chain's CDR3 is CASSPGDF. CDR3 bases: TGTGCCAGCAGCCCCGGGGACTTC.